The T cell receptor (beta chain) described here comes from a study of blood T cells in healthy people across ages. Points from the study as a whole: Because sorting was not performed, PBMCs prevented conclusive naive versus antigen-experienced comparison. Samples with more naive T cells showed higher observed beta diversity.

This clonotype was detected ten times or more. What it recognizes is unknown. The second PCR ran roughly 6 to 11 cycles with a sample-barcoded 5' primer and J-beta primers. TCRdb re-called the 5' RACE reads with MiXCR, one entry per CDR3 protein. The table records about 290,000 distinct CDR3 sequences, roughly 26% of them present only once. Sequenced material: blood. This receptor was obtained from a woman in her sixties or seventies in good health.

The CDR3 loop is CASSLEYSGDHQETQYF. DNA of the CDR3: TGTGCCAGCAGCTTAGAGTACTCGGGAGATCACCAAGAGACCCAGTACTTC. V is TRBV7-2 and J is TRBJ2-5; maybe TRBD2 (6 bases). Germline values: CDR1 SGHTA, CDR2 FQGNSA. V lost 1 base and J lost 0, with 15 bases in between. The length of the CDR3 is 17 residues.